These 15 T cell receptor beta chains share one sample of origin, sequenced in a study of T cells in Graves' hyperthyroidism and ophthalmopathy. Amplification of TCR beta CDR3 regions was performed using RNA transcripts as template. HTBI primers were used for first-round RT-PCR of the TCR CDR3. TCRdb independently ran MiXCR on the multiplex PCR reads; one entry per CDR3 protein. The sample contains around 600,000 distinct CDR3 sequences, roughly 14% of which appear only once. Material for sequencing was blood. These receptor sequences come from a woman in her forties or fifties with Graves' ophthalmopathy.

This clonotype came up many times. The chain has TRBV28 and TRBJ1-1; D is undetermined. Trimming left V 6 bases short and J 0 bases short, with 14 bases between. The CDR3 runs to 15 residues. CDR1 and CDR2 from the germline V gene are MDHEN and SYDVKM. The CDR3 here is CASSRTQTLNTEAFF. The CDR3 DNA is TGTGCCAGCAGCCGGACCCAGACATTGAACACTGAAGCTTTCTTT.

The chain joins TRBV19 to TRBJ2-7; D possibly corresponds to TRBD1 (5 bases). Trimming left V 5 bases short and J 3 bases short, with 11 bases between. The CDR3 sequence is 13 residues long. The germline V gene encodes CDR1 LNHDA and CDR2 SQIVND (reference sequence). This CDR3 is CASSLTGFYEQYF. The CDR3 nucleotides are TGTGCCAGTAGTTTAACAGGCTTCTACGAGCAGTACTTC. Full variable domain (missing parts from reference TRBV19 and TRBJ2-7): DGGITQSPKYLFRKEGQNVTLSCEQNLNHDAMYWYRQDPGQGLRLIYYSQIVNDFQKGDIAEGYSVSREKKESFPLTVTSAQKNPTAFYLCASSLTGFYEQYFGPGTRLTVT.

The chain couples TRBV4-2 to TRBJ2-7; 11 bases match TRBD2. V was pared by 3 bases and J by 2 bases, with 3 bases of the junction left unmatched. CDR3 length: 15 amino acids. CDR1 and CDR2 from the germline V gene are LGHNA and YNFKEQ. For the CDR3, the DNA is TGTGCCAGCAGCCACCAGACTAGCGGGGCCTACGAGCAGTACTTC. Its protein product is CASSHQTSGAYEQYF.

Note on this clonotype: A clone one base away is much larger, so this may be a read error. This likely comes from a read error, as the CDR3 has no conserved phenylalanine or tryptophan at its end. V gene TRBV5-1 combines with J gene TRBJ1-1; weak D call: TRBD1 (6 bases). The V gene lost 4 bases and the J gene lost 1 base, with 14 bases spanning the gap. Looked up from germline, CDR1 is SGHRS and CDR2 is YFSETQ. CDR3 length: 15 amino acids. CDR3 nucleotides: TGCGCCAGCAGCCCAGTCAGGACAGCGAACACTGAAGCTTTCCTT. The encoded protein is CASSPVRTANTEAFL.

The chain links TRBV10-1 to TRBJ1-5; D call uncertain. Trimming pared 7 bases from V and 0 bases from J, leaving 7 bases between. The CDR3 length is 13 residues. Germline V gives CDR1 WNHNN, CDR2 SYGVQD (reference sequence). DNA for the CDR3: TGCGCCAGCATTAAGGATAGCAATCAGCCCCAGCATTTT. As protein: CASIKDSNQPQHF.

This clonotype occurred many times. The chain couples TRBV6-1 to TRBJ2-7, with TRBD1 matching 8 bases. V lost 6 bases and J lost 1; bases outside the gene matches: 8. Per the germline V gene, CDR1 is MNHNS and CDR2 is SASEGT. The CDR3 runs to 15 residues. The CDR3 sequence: CASRPGQAPSYEQYF. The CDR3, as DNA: TGTGCCAGCAGGCCGGGACAGGCTCCTTCCTACGAGCAGTACTTC.

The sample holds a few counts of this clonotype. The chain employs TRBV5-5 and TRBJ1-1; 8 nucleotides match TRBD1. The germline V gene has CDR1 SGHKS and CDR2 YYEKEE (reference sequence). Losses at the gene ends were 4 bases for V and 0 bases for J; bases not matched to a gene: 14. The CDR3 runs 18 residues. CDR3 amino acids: CASSRLLSDRVVNTEAFF. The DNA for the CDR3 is TGTGCCAGCAGCCGACTATTATCGGACAGGGTGGTGAACACTGAAGCTTTCTTT. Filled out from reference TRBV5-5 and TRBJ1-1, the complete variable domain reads DAGVTQSPTHLIKTRGQQVTLRCSPISGHKSVSWYQQVLGQGPQFIFQYYEKEERGRGNFPDRFSARQFPNYSSELNVNALLLGDSALYLCASSRLLSDRVVNTEAFFGQGTRLTVV.

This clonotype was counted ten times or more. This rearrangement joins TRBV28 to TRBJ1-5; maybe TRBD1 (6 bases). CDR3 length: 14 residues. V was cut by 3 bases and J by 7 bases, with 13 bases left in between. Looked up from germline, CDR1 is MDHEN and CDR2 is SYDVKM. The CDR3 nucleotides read TGTGCCAGCAGTTTTCAGGGGCGCGACCAGCCCCAGCATTTT. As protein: CASSFQGRDQPQHF. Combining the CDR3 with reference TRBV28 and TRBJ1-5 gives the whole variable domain DVKVTQSSRYLVKRTGEKVFLECVQDMDHENMFWYRQDPGLGLRLIYFSYDVKMKEKGDIPEGYSVSREKKERFSLILESASTNQTSMYLCASSFQGRDQPQHFGDGTRLSIL.

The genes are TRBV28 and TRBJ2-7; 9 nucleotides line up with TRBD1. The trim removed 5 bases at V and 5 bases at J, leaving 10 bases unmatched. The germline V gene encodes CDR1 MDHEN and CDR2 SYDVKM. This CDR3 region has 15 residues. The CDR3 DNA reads TGTGCCAGCAGTACTTGGGGACAGGGATCCCACGAGCAGTACTTC. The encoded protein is CASSTWGQGSHEQYF.

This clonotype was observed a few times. CDR3 nucleotide sequence: TGCGCCAGCAGCCAAGAGACTAGCGGGAGGCCTGAGCAGTTCTTC. It codes for CASSQETSGRPEQFF. The rearrangement joins TRBV4-3 to TRBJ2-1; 13 nucleotides match TRBD2. Germline V gives CDR1 LGHNA, CDR2 YSLEER. V dropped 0 bases and J dropped 9; count of bases not matched to a gene: 2. CDR3 size: 15 residues.

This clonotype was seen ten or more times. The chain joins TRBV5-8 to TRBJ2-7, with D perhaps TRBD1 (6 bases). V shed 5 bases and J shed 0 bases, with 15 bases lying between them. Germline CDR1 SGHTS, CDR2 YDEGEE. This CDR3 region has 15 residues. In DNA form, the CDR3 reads TGTGCCAGCAGTGTTGCTCAGGGGCTCTCCTACGAGCAGTACTTC. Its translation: CASSVAQGLSYEQYF.

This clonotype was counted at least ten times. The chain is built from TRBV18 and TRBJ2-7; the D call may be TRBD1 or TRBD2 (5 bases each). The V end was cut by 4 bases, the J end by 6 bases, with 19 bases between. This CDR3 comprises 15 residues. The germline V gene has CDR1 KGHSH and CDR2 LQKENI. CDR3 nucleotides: TGTGCCAGCTCACTTCTCGGGGCAGGGCTAGGCGAGCAGTACTTC. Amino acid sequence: CASSLLGAGLGEQYF.

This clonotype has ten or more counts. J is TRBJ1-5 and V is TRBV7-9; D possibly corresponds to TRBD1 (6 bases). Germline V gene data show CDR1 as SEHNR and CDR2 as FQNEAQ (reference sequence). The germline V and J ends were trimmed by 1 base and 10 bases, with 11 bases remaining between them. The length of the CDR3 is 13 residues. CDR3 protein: CASSLGGQSPQHF. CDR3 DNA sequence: TGTGCCAGCAGCTTAGGCGGACAGAGTCCCCAGCATTTT.

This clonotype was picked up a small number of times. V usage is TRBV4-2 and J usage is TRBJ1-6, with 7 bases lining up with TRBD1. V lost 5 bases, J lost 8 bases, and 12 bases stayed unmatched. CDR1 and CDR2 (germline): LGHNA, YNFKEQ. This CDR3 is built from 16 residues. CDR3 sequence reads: CASSVGRNRGYSPLHF. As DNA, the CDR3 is TGTGCCAGCAGCGTAGGCCGGAACAGGGGTTATTCACCCCTCCACTTT.

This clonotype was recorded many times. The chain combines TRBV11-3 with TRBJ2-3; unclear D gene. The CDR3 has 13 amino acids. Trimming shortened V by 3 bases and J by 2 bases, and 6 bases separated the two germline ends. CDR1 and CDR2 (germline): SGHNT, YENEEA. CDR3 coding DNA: TGTGCCAGCAGCTTTTCCGCCACAGATACGCAGTATTTT. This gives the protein CASSFSATDTQYF.